Listed here is a single T cell receptor beta chain. There are a few counts of this clonotype. What antigen it recognizes has not been identified. Per-nucleotide qualities are absent, and no much larger clonotype sits a single base away. CDR3 length: 14 amino acids, cysteine to phenylalanine. The only DNA kept is the CDR3, 42 bases in frame from the first base. From V the trimming removes 2 bases and from J it removes 11 bases, while the gene matches leave 8 bases of the junction unaccounted for. As encoded in the germline V gene, CDR1 is MNHEY while CDR2 is SVGAGI. These data belong to a study of CD8 T cells in ankylosing spondylitis (dated 2017 in TCRdb). With regard to the full study: To find TCR variants linked to disease, the study profiled T cell receptor beta repertoires in ankylosing spondylitis patients and healthy donors. Peripheral blood was sampled, and synovial fluid was also collected from ankylosing spondylitis patients. The full study cohort comprised 25 ankylosing spondylitis patients and some 110 healthy donors.

The research as a whole found: A TCR beta motif of fewer than 10 highly homologous amino acid variants appeared characteristic of blood from ankylosing spondylitis patients. In peripheral blood, the disease-linked clones were found at relatively low frequencies and had a CD8+ phenotype. According to the report, matched synovial fluid samples from ankylosing spondylitis patients were significantly enriched for the disease-linked clones. Some motif variants were previously reported in synovial fluid and blood of reactive arthritis patients, suggesting common disease-initiation mechanisms.

Sequencing instrument: Illumina HiSeq 2500. Quantitative 5'-RACE with molecular barcodes was the method used to prepare the TCR beta libraries. From the authors' description of their analysis: A new computational method based on a probabilistic model of VDJ rearrangement was used to identify disease-linked TCR variants. Starting from the raw public reads, TCRdb applied fastp trimming at Q25, assembled clones with MiXCR and retained in-frame beta chains. CDR3 protein duplicates are merged, each entry listing the most common genes and DNA. The V and J calls were not made by the authors but by TCRdb's processing. The sample yields approximately 220,000 distinct CDR3 sequences; about 10% were counted once. The top ten constitute roughly 23% of the sample.

The sequenced sample was blood, either unsorted or a sorted T cell fraction (not recorded which). The receptor was isolated from a male donor with ankylosing spondylitis or in good health (not recorded which). In this chain, TRBV6-5 is recombined with TRBJ1-5; a stretch of 8 junction bases matches TRBD1. The CDR3 is CASSYEGGTGAQHF. The DNA sequence is given as TGTGCCAGCAGTTACGAGGGGGGGACAGGAGCCCAGCATTTT.